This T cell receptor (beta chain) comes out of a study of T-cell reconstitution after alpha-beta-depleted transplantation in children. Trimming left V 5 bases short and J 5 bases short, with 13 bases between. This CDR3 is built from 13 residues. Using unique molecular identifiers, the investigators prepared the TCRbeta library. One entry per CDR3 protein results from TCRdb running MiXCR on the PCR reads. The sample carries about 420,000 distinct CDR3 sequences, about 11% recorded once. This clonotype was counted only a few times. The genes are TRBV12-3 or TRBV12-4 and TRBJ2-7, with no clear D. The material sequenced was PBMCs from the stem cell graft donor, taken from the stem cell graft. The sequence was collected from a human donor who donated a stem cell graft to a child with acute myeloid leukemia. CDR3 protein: CASSPPGMDEQYF. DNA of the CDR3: TGTGCCAGCAGTCCTCCAGGTATGGACGAGCAGTACTTC.